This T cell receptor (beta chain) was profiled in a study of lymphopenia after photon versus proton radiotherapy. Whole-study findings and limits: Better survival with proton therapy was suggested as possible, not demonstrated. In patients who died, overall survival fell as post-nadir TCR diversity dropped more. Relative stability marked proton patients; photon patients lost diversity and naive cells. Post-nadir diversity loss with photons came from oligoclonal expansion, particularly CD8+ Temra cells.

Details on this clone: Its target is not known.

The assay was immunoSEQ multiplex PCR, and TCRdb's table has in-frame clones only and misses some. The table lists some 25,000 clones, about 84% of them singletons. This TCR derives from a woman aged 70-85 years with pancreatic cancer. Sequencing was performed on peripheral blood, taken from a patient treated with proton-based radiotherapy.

This CDR3 reads CASSASSADRGGSPLHF. CDR3 nucleotide sequence: TGTGCCAGCAGTGCATCTTCCGCGGACAGGGGTGGTTCACCCCTCCACTTT. The chain uses TRBV27 and TRBJ1-6; TRBD1 matches at 9 bases. CDR1 and CDR2 from the germline V gene are MNHEY and SMNVEV (reference sequence). With V trimmed by 5 bases and J by 9 bases, 14 bases remained unmatched. The CDR3 contains 17 residues.